This T cell receptor beta chain was captured by sequencing in a study of tumor and adjacent non-tumor tissue in lung cancer. Background on the study: Histology: about a dozen adenocarcinoma, a couple of squamous cell carcinoma, 1 small cell lung cancer.

Three rounds of nested PCR, following a modified ARM-PCR protocol, produced the TCRbeta library. TCRdb processed the multiplex PCR reads anew with MiXCR; each CDR3 protein has one entry. Here the sample spans almost 75,000 distinct CDR3 sequences, 55% to 70% being singletons. A remark on this clonotype: Its cognate antigen is unknown.

This sample's RNA came from whole unsorted tissue. This non-tumor lung sample came from over 3 cm beyond the tumor edge. CDR1 is SGHDT and CDR2 is YYEEEE in the germline V gene. V was shortened by 4 bases and J by 0 bases, with 19 bases between the two germline ends. The CDR3 totals 17 residues. Broader study findings: Compared with tumor, normal lung showed significantly lower TCR diversity.

This chain uses TRBV5-6 with TRBJ1-2; no definite D call. Sequenced material: distant non-tumor lung tissue. The origin of this receptor is a woman in her forties or fifties with non-small cell lung cancer. Written as DNA, the CDR3 is TGTGCCAGCAGCATGATCGGGATAGGGCGATCTAACTATGGCTACACCTTC. It yields the protein CASSMIGIGRSNYGYTF.